Sequencing of this T cell receptor beta chain was carried out in a study of vaccination effects on CD4 cells after COVID-19. Study-wide points: Among infection- and vaccine-induced clones, marked clonal contraction occurred late after vaccination.

The V and J ends lost 5 bases and 3 bases, in that order; junction bases with no gene match: 3. The CDR3 length is 13 residues. It was after nine to ten days of culture that CD4+ T cells were isolated. Note on this clone: Its antigen is not known.

Repertoires were generated with immunoSEQ multiplex PCR, while TCRdb's copy carries only in-frame clones and drops some. The repertoire includes some 39,000 clones, roughly 87% of them detected once, and approximately 3% sits in the top ten. Sample: CD4+ T cells from PBMCs cultured without peptide, taken before COVID-19 vaccination. The receptor was derived from a human donor who received a COVID-19 vaccine. The V gene is TRBV12-3 or TRBV12-4, the J gene TRBJ2-5; 7 positions agree with TRBD2. For the CDR3, the DNA is TGTGCCAGCAGTACTAGCGTAGAAGAGACCCAGTACTTC. It yields the protein CASSTSVEETQYF.